The sequence of this T cell receptor beta chain was determined in a study of technical replicates of blood from several donors. Assay used: immunoSEQ multiplex PCR; TCRdb lists only in-frame clones, some missing. The table shows around 90,000 clones, with around 94% occurring only once. This clone has a single count. Germline CDR1 reads MNHEY; CDR2 reads SVGAGI. The V gene lost 2 bases and the J gene lost 9 bases, with 11 bases spanning the gap. The length of the CDR3 is 13 residues. Sequences were obtained from T cells isolated from PBMCs. The receptor was isolated from a human donor in good health. This chain joins TRBV6-5 and TRBJ2-1; TRBD2 might be the D (5 bases). CDR3 loop: CASSYGSWAEQFF. In nucleotides, the CDR3 is TGTGCCAGCAGTTACGGGAGCTGGGCTGAGCAGTTCTTC.